This is a list of T cell receptor beta chains from one sample in a study of CD8+ T cells in alopecia areata. Only in-frame clones appear in the TCRdb table, and some are missing; sequencing was by immunoSEQ multiplex PCR. The table has over 110,000 clones, approximately 50% seen once. Specimen: CD4+ T cells sorted from blood, collected at week 0. These receptors were obtained from a human donor with alopecia areata. The conserved cysteine and the conserved F or W are not part of the CDR3 here.

v_call cdr3_aa
TRBV27 ASWGRGGGVSYNEQF
TRBV29-1 SVEGLAGGGGTDTQY
TRBV29-1 SVEDRAAYEQY
TRBV7-2 ASRLIGGEQF
TRBV15 ATSRDLAGVADTQY
TRBV10-3 AIRNRGPDTEAF
TRBV30 AWTYSGANVLT
TRBV27 ASSLTFFSYEQY
TRBV2 ASSELAGPYNEQF
TRBV2 ASSSTSGGYNEQF
TRBV28 ASSLRGSSNQPQH
TRBV6-5 ASSSALTRPNGYT
TRBV5-1 ASTYGQQNTEAF
TRBV6-6 ASAGRATSYNEQF
TRBV6-1 ASSPLAASTDTQY
TRBV18 ASSPQPPTGPNEQY
TRBV30 AWETGGRTEAF
TRBV2 ASRGNGANVLT
TRBV29-1 SATRGRDTEAF
TRBV2 ASRDRLNTGELF
TRBV2 ASSGAHTGVTNTDTQY
TRBV7-9 ASSLRQGWTDTQY
TRBV29-1 SVTVVGPLGTQY
TRBV29-1 SAETVGTQY